The TCR beta chain described here comes from a study of blood T cell repertoires in COVID-19. The overall study: T cells, B-cell-depleted T cells, or PBMCs provided the cDNA or gDNA that served as material.

V was pared by 1 base and J by 2 bases, with 4 bases of the junction left unmatched. CDR1 is SGHTA, CDR2 FQGNSA, per germline. The CDR3 has 15 residues. Individuals drawn from under 30 US areas were roughly 18 to 89 years old. Sequencing used immunoSEQ multiplex PCR; TCRdb keeps in-frame clones, though not all of them. The sample includes 130,000 to 150,000 clones, roughly 84% of them seen just once. The receptor was isolated from a woman in her 50s who had been exposed to COVID-19. The specimen was PBMCs or T cells enriched from blood (not recorded which). The genes are TRBV7-2 and TRBJ2-7, with 8 bases identical to TRBD2. CDR3 region: CASSLGAGGAYEQYF. For the CDR3, the DNA is TGTGCCAGCAGCTTAGGGGCGGGAGGAGCCTACGAGCAGTACTTC. Together with reference TRBV7-2 and TRBJ2-7, the CDR3 gives the full variable domain: GAGVSQSPSNKVTEKGKDVELRCDPISGHTALYWYRQSLGQGLEFLIYFQGNSAPDKSGLPSDRFSAERTGGSVSTLTIQRTQQEDSAVYLCASSLGAGGAYEQYFGPGTRLTVT.